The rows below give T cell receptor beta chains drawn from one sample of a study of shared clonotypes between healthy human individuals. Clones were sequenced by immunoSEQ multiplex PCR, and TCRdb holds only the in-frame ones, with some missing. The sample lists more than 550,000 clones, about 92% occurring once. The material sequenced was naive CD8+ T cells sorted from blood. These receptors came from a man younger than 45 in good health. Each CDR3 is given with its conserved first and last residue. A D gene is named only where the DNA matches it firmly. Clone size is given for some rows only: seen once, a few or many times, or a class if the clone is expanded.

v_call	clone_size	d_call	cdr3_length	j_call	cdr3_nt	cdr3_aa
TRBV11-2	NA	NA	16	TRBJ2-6	TGTGCCAGCAGAGCTGTTCCGGGGGCCGGGGCCAACGTCCTGACTTTC	CASRAVPGAGANVLTF
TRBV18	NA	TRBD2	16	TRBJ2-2	TGTGCCAGCTCACCACCGGGTAGCGGGTACACCGGGGAGCTGTTTTTT	CASSPPGSGYTGELFF
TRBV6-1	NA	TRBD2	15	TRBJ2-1	TGTGCCAGCAGTGAAGTGACTAGCGGGTTCTATGAGCAGTTCTTC	CASSEVTSGFYEQFF
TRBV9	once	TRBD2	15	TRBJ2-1	TGTGCCAGCAGCTGGACTAGCGGGAGTGGGGATGAGCAGTTCTTC	CASSWTSGSGDEQFF
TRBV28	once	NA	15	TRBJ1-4	TGTGCCAGCAGTTTAGGGGCAGGATTAGGGGAAAAACTGTTTTTT	CASSLGAGLGEKLFF
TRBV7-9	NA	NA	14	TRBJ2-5	TGTGCCAGCAGCTCAACCCAGGGGGGGGAGACCCAGTACTTC	CASSSTQGGETQYF
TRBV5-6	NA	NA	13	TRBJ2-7	TGTGCCAGCAGCCTTGTGGGGGCCCACGAGCAGTACTTC	CASSLVGAHEQYF
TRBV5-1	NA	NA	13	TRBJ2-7	TGCGCCAGCAGCTTGGCCCCTGAGGGCGAGCAGTACTTC	CASSLAPEGEQYF
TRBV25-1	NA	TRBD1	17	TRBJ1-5	TGTGCCAGCAGTCAATTACCGGGACAGGGGGTCAATCAGCCCCAGCATTTT	CASSQLPGQGVNQPQHF
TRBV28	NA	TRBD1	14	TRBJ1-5	TGTGCCAGCAGCGAGACAGGGTTCGGACAGCCCCAGCATTTT	CASSETGFGQPQHF
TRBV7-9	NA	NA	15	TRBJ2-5	TGTGCCAGCAGCCGCCCCCGGGACACACAAGAGACCCAGTACTTC	CASSRPRDTQETQYF
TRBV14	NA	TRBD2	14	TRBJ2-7	TGTGCCAGCAGCCATAGCGGGACAACCTACGAGCAGTACTTC	CASSHSGTTYEQYF
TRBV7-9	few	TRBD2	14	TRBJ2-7	TGTGCCAGCAGCTTAGTACCGGGAGGGTACGAGCAGTACTTC	CASSLVPGGYEQYF
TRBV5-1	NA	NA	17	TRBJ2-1	TGCGCCAGCAGCTTTTTAAGTTTTTCGGACCGAAACAATGAGCAGTTCTTC	CASSFLSFSDRNNEQFF
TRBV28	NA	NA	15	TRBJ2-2	TGTGCCAGCAGTTTTCTCGACTCCTACACCGGGGAGCTGTTTTTT	CASSFLDSYTGELFF
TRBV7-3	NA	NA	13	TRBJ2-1	TGTGCCAGCAGCTTAGAGTTGGGACATGAGCAGTTCTTC	CASSLELGHEQFF
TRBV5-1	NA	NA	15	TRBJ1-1	TGCGCCAGCAGCTTGGGAACGTGGCGGGACACTGAAGCTTTCTTT	CASSLGTWRDTEAFF
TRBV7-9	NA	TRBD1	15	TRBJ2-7	TGTGCCAGCAGCCCCCGGGACAGGGTAGGGTACGAGCAGTACTTC	CASSPRDRVGYEQYF
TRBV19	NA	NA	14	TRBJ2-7	TGTGCCAGTAGTCTCTCCGGGACCAACTACGAGCAGTACTTC	CASSLSGTNYEQYF
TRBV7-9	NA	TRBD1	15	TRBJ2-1	TGTGCCAGCAGCCACAGGGGGCCGGGGGTCAATGAGCAGTTCTTC	CASSHRGPGVNEQFF
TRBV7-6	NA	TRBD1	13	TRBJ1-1	TGTGCCAGCAGTTACAGGGGGAACACTGAAGCTTTCTTT	CASSYRGNTEAFF
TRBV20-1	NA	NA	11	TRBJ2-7	TGCAGTGCTAGGTCGGGGTACGAGCAGTACTTC	CSARSGYEQYF
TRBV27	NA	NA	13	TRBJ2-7	TGTGCCAGCAGTTTTTTGACAGGTTACGAGCAGTACTTC	CASSFLTGYEQYF
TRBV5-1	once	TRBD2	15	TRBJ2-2	TGCGCCAGCAGCCCCGGGACTAGCCCCACCGGGGAGCTGTTTTTT	CASSPGTSPTGELFF
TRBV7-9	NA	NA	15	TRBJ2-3	TGTGCCAGCAGCTTTTTACGGGAGCGGTCAGATACGCAGTATTTT	CASSFLRERSDTQYF
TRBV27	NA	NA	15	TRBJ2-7	TGTGCCAGCAGTCTCACGACCGGGACCGTCTACGAGCAGTACTTC	CASSLTTGTVYEQYF
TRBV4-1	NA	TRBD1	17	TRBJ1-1	TGCGCCAGCACAGGGGGTGGGGACACGGGGTCGAGCCCTGAAGCTTTCTTT	CASTGGGDTGSSPEAFF
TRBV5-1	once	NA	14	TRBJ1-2	TGCGCCAGCAACCCAGGGTATCCTAACTATGGCTACACCTTC	CASNPGYPNYGYTF
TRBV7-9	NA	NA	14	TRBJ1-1	TGTGCCAGCAGCCCTACGACAGCGAACGTTGAAGCTTTCTTT	CASSPTTANVEAFF
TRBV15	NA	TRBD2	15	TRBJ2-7	TGTGCCACCAGCAGAGATCGTGGGGGGGTCAACGAGCAGTACTTC	CATSRDRGGVNEQYF
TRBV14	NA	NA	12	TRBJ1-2	TGTGCCAGCAGCCAGGGGATAGGTGGCTACACCTTC	CASSQGIGGYTF
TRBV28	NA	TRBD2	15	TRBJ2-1	TGTGCCAGCAGTTTCCGCGGACTAGACGAGGATGAGCAGTTCTTC	CASSFRGLDEDEQFF
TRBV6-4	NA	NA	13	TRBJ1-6	TGTGCCAGCAGTGACAGGGATAATTCACCCCTCCACTTT	CASSDRDNSPLHF
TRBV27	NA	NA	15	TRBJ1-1	TGTGCCAGCAGTTTAATTGGGCTGGGGGGGACTGAAGCTTTCTTT	CASSLIGLGGTEAFF
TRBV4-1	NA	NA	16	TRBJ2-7	TGCGCCAGCAGCCAAGATGCGCCCTTCGTCCCCTACGAGCAGTACTTC	CASSQDAPFVPYEQYF
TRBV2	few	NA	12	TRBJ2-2	TGTGCCAGCAGTGACAGACCCGGGGAGCTGTTTTTT	CASSDRPGELFF
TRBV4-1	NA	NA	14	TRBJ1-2	TGCGCCAGCAGCCAAGAACTCGCGTCGAATGGCTACACCTTC	CASSQELASNGYTF
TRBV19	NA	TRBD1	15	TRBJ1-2	TGTGCCAGTAGGCCCGGACAGGGCATTAACTATGGCTACACCTTC	CASRPGQGINYGYTF
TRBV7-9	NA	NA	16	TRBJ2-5	TGTGCCAGCAGCTTAGAACCTGCAGGCCTCCAAGAGACCCAGTACTTC	CASSLEPAGLQETQYF
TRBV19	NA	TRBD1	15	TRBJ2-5	TGTGCCAGTAGTATCTTCCGCAGGGGGCTAGAGACCCAGTACTTC	CASSIFRRGLETQYF
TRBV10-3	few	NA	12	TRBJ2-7	TGTGCCATCAGTGATAGGAACTACGAGCAGTACTTC	CAISDRNYEQYF
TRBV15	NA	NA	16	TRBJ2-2	TGTGCCACCAGCAGAGATCGCAGCCCGAACACCGGGGAGCTGTTTTTT	CATSRDRSPNTGELFF
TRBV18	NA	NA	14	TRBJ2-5	TGTGCCAGCTCACCATGGCCGGCTGAAGAGACCCAGTACTTC	CASSPWPAEETQYF
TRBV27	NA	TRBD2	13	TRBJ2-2	TGTGCCAGCGCTCGGGGGGGGCCCGGGGAGCTGTTTTTT	CASARGGPGELFF
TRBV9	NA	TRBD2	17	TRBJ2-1	TGTGCCAGCAGCCCCCCTAGCGGGGGGGGACCTTTGGGCGAGCAGTTCTTC	CASSPPSGGGPLGEQFF
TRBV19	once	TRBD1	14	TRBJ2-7	TGTGCCAGTAGTCCGGGACAGATCGGCTACGAGCAGTACTTC	CASSPGQIGYEQYF
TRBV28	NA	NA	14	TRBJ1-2	TGTGCCAGCAGTTTAGATCGGGCAGACTATGGCTACACCTTC	CASSLDRADYGYTF
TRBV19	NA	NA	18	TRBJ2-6	TGTGCCAGTAGTCCCGCCTTTATGGGGGGGCTTGGGGCCAACGTCCTGACTTTC	CASSPAFMGGLGANVLTF
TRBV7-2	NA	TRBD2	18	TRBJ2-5	TGTGCCAGCAGGGAATCAAAATCAGGACTAGCGCTACAAGAGACCCAGTACTTC	CASRESKSGLALQETQYF